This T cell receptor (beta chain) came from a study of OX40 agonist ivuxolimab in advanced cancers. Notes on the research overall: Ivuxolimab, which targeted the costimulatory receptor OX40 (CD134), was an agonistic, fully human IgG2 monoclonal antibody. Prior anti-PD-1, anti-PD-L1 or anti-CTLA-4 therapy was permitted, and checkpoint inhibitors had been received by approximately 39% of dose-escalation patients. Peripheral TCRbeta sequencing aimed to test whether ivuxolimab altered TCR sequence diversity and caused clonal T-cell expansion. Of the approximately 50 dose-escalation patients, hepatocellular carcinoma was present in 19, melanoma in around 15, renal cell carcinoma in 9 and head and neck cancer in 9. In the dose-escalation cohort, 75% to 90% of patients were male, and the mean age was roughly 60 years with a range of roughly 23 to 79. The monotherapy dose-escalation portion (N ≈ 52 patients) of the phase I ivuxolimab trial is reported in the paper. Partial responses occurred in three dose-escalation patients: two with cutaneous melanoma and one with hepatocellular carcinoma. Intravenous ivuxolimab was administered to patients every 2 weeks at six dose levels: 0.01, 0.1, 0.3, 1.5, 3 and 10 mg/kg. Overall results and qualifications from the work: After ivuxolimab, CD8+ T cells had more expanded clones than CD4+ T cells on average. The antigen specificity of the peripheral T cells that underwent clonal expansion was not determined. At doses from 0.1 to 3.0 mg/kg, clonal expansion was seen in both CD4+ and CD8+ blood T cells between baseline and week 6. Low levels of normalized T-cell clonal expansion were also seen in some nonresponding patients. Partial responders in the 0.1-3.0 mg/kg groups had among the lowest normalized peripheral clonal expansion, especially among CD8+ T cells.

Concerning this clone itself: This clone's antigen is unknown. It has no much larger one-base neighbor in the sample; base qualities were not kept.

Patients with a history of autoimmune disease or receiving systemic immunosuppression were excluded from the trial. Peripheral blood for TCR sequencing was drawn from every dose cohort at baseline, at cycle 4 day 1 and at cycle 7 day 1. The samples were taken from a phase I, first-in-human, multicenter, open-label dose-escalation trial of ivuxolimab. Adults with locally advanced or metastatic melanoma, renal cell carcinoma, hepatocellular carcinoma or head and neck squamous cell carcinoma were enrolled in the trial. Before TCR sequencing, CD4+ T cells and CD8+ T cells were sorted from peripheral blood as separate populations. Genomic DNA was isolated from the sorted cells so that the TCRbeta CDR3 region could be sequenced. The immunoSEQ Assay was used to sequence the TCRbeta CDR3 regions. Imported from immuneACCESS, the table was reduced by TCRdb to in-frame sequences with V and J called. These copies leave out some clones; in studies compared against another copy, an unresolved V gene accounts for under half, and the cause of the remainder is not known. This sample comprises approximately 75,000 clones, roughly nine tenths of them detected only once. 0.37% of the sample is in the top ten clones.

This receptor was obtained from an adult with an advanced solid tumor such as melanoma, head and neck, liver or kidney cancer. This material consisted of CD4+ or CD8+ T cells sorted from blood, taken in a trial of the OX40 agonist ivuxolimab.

The CDR3 corresponds to CASSLTASTEAFF. The DNA sequence is TGTGCCAGCAGCTTAACGGCAAGCACTGAAGCTTTCTTT. The sequence is built from TRBV7-3 and TRBJ1-1; no D segment can be confidently identified. V loses 0 bases, J loses 4 bases, and the germline ends lie 6 bases apart. The CDR3 holds 13 amino acids from the cysteine to the phenylalanine. Of all the DNA, just the CDR3 is kept, 39 bases in frame from base 1. For CDR1 and CDR2, the germline V gene lists SGHTA and FQGTGA.